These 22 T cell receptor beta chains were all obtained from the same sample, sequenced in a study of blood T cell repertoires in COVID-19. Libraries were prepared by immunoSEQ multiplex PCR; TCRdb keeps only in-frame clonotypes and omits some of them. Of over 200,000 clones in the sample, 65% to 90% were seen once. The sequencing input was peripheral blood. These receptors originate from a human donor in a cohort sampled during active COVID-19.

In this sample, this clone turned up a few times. The CDR3 DNA is TGTGCCAGCAGTTTAACAGGGGAGGAGGGTCAGCCCCAGCATTTT. This encodes CASSLTGEEGQPQHF. The chain recombines TRBV27 with TRBJ1-5; the match to TRBD1 covers 7 bases. The CDR3 loop spans 15 amino acids. The ends lost 2 bases at V and 6 bases at J; junction bases unmatched: 7. The germline CDR1 and CDR2 sequences are MNHEY and SMNVEV (reference sequence).

The CDR3 nucleotides read TGTGCCAGCAGCCGCGGGGGGCTCGAGACCCAGTACTTC. Translation: CASSRGGLETQYF. The chain recombines TRBV12-3 or TRBV12-4 with TRBJ2-5, with 8 bases fitting TRBD2. The length of the CDR3 is 13 residues. Trimming cost V 6 bases and J 5 bases; bases outside gene matches: 5.

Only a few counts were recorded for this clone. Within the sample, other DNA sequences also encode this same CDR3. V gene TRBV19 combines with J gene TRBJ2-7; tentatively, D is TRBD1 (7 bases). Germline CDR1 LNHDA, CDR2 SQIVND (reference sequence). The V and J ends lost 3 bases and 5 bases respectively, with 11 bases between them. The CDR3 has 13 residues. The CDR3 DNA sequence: TGTGCCAGTAGTATCGGCAGGGGGGACGAGCAGTACTTC. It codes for CASSIGRGDEQYF.

CDR3 loop: CATSDRRTSGAYEQYF. For the CDR3, the DNA is TGTGCCACCAGTGATCGAAGGACTAGCGGGGCCTACGAGCAGTACTTC. The gene calls are TRBV24-1 and TRBJ2-7; 12 nucleotides agree with TRBD2. Looked up from germline, CDR1 is KGHDR and CDR2 is SFDVKD. This CDR3 is 16 amino acids long. The ends lost 3 bases at V and 2 bases at J; junction bases unmatched: 4.

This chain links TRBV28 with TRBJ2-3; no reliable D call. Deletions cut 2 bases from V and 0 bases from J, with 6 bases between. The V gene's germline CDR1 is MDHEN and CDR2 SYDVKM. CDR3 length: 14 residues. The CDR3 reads CASSLGPSTDTQYF. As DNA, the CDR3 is TGTGCCAGCAGTTTAGGGCCCAGCACAGATACGCAGTATTTT.

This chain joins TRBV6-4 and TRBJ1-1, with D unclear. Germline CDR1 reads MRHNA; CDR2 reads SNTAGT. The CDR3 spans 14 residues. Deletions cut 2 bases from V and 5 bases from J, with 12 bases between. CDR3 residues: CASSDGGQRTEAFF. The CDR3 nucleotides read TGTGCCAGCAGTGACGGAGGCCAGAGAACTGAAGCTTTCTTT.

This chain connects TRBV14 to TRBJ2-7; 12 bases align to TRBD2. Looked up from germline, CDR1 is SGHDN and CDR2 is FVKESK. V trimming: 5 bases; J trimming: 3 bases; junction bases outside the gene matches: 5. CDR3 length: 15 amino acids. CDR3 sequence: CASSWTSGTNYEQYF. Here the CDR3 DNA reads TGTGCCAGCAGCTGGACTAGCGGGACGAACTACGAGCAGTACTTC.

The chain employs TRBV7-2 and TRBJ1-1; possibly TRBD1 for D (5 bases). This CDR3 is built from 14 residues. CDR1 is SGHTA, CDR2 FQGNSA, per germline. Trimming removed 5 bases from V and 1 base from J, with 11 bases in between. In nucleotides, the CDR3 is TGTGCCAGCAGCCCCTGGGGGGAGAACACTGAAGCTTTCTTT. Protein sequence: CASSPWGENTEAFF.

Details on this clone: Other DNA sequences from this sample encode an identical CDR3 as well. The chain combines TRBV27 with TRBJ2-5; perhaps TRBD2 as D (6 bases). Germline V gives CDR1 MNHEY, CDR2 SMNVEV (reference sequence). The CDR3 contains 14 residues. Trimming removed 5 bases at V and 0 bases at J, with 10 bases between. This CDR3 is CASSPRDYQETQYF. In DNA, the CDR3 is TGTGCCAGCAGTCCAAGGGACTACCAAGAGACCCAGTACTTC.

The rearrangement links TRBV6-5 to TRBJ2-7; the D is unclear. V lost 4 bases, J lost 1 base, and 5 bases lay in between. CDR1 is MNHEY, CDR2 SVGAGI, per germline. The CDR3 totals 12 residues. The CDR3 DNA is TGTGCCAGCAGTTCCAGGTCCTACGAGCAGTACTTC. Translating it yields CASSSRSYEQYF.

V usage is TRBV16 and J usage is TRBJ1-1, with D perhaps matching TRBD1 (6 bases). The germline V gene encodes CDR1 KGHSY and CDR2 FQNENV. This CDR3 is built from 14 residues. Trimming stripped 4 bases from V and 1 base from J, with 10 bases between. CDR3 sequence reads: CASSPLQGNTEAFF. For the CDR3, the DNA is TGTGCCAGCAGCCCTTTACAGGGGAACACTGAAGCTTTCTTT. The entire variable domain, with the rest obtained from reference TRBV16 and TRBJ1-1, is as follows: GEEVAQTPKHLVRGEGQKAKLYCAPIKGHSYVFWYQQVLKNEFKFLISFQNENVFDETGMPKERFSAKCLPNSPCSLEIQATKLEDSAVYFCASSPLQGNTEAFFGQGTRLTVV.

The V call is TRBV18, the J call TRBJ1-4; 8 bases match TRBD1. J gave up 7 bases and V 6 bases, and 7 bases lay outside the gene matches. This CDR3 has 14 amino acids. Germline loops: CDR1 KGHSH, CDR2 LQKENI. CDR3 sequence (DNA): TGTGCCAGCTCTTACGGACAGGGTGGTGAAAAACTGTTTTTT. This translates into CASSYGQGGEKLFF. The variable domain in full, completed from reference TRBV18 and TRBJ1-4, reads NAGVMQNPRHLVRRRGQEARLRCSPMKGHSHVYWYRQLPEEGLKFMVYLQKENIIDESGMPKERFSAEFPKEGPSILRIQQVVRGDSAAYFCASSYGQGGEKLFFGSGTQLSVL.

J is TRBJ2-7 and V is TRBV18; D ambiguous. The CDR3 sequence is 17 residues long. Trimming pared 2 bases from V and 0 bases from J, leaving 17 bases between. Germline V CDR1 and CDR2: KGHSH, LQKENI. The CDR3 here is CASSPTGIRLSSYEQYF. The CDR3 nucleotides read TGTGCCAGCTCACCAACGGGTATCAGACTGAGCTCCTACGAGCAGTACTTC.

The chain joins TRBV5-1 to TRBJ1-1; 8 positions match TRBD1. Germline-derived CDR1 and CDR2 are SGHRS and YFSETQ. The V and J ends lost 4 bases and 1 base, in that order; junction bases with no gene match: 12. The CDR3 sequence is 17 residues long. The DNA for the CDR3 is TGCGCCAGCAGCCCGCTGAAACAGGGGGGGCAGAACACTGAAGCTTTCTTT. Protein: CASSPLKQGGQNTEAFF. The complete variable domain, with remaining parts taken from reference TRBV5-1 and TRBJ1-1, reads KAGVTQTPRYLIKTRGQQVTLSCSPISGHRSVSWYQQTPGQGLQFLFEYFSETQRNKGNFPGRFSGRQFSNSRSEMNVSTLELGDSALYLCASSPLKQGGQNTEAFFGQGTRLTVV.

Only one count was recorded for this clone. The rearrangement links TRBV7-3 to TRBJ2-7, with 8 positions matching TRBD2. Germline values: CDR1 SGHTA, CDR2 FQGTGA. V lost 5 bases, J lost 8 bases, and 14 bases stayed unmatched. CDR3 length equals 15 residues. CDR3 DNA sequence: TGTGCCAGCAGCCCGAGGGGTAGCGGGATCTCTAAGCAGTACTTC. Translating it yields CASSPRGSGISKQYF.

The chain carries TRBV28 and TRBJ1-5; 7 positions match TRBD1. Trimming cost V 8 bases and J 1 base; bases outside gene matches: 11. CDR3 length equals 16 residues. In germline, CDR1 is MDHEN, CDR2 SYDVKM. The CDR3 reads CASPQGGGRSNQPQHF. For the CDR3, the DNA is TGTGCCAGCCCCCAAGGGGGCGGGAGGAGCAATCAGCCCCAGCATTTT.

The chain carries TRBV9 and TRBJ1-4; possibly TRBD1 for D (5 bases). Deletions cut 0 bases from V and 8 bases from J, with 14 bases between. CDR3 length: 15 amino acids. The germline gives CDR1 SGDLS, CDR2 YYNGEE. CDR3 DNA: TGTGCCAGCAGCGTAGAGGCAGGGATCGACGAAAAACTGTTTTTT. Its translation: CASSVEAGIDEKLFF.

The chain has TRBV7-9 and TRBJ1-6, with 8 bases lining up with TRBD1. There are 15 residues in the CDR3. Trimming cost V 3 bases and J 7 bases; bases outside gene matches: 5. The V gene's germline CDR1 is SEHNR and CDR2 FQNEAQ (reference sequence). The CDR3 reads CASSFQQGVNSPLHF. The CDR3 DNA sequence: TGTGCCAGCAGCTTCCAACAGGGGGTCAATTCACCCCTCCACTTT.

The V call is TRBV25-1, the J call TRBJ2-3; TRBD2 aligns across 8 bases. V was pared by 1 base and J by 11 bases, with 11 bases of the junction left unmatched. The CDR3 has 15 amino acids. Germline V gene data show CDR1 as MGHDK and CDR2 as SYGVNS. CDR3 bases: TGTGCCAGCAGTGAATTGGGGAGTAGCGGGACGAGGCAGTATTTT. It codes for CASSELGSSGTRQYF.

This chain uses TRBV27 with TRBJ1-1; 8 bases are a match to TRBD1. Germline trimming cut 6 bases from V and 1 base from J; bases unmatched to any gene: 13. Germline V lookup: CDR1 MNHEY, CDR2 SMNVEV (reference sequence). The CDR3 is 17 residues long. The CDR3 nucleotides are TGTGCCAGCAGGCCATCGGGTCTTGACAGGGGGAACACTGAAGCTTTCTTT. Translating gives CASRPSGLDRGNTEAFF.

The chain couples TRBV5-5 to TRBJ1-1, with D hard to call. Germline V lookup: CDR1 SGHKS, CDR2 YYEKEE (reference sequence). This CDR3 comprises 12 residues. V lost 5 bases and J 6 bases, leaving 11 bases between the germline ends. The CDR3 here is CASRYGGPEAFF. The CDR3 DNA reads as TGTGCCAGCAGATACGGCGGGCCTGAAGCTTTCTTT.

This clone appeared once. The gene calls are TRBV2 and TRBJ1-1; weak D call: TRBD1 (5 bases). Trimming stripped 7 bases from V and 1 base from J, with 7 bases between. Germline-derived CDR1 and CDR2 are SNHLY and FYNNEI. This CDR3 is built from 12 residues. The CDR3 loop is CASTGQNTEAFF. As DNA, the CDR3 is TGTGCCAGCACCGGACAGAACACTGAAGCTTTCTTT.